This T cell receptor (beta chain) was documented in a study of cytomegalovirus exposure and HLA in healthy donors. Study observations and caveats: According to an earlier analysis, most TCR beta V segments yielded productive rearrangements about 87% or about 30% of the time. Reportedly, HLA-A and HLA-B alleles of most subjects were accurately predicted from TCR beta. A later analysis found most CMV-associated TCR beta chains apparently HLA-restricted.

Regarding donors, all were healthy bone marrow donors. Remarks on this clone: Its cognate antigen is unknown.

Germline assignment: CDR1 LGHNT and CDR2 FRNRAP. Germline trimming cut 5 bases from V and 4 bases from J; bases unmatched to any gene: 7. This CDR3 has 15 residues. Primers: 60 Vbeta forward and 13 Jbeta reverse. Generated by immunoSEQ multiplex PCR, the TCRdb table keeps only in-frame clones and is missing some. The table has 310,000 or so clones, around 90% seen once. The sequenced material came from PBMCs. This clonotype originated in a woman aged 18-35 years in good health and CMV-seronegative. The rearrangement joins TRBV12-5 to TRBJ1-5; 8 bases are shared with TRBD1. CDR3 sequence: CASGAQGQDNQPQHF. DNA for the CDR3: TGTGCTAGTGGTGCACAGGGACAGGATAATCAGCCCCAGCATTTT. The full variable domain, in which reference TRBV12-5 and TRBJ1-5 provide the parts outside the CDR3, is DARVTQTPRHKVTEMGQEVTMRCQPILGHNTVFWYRQTMMQGLELLAYFRNRAPLDDSGMPKDRFSAEMPDATLATLKIQPSEPRDSAVYFCASGAQGQDNQPQHFGDGTRLSIL.